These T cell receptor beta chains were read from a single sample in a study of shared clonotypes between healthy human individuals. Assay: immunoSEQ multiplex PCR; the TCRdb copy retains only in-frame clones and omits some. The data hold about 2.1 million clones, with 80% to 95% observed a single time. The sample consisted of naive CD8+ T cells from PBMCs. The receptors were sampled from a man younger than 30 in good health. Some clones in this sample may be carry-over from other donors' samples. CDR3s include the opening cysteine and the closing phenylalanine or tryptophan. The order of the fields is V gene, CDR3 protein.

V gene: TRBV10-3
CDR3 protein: CAISEKTGTSYEQYF

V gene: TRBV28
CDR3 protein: CASSFRVFGGINTIYF

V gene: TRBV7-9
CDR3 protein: CASSSTGTGTGELFF

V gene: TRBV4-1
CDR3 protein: CASSQGGTGYEKLFF

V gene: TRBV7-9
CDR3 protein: CASSLGGLIYEQYF

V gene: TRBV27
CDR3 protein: CASSILAGVTNEQFF

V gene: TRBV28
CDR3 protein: CASSLDRRLSSYNEQFF

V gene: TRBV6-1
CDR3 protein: CASSGGLAAYRGEQYF

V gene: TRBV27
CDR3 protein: CASSLFSGSDNEQFF

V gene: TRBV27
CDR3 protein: CASSSGVNEQFF

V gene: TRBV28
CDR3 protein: CATETGNTEAFF

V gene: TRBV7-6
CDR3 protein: CASSLEAGTDTQYF

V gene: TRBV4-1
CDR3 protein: CASSEDTTFYEQYF

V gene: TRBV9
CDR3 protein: CASSPAGYNEQFF

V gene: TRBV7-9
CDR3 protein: CASSPTTRGADTQYF

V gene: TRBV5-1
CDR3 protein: CASTPIPDVSTWRQPYEQYF

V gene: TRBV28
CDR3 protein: CASNTLGLAGGFNSYEQYF

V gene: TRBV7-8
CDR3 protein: CASSLADRRDLYNEQFF

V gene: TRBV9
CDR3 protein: CASSVEGSNQPQHF

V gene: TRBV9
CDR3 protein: CASSVVGSGSTDTQYF

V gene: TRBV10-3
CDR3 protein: CAISEIRGAVAGELFF

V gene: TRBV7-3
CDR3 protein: CASSTGTGDGYTF

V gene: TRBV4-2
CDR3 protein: CASSQEAGTSTDTQYF

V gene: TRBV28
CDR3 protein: CASSHGQGVTQYF

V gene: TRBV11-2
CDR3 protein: CASSTGGRYQETQYF

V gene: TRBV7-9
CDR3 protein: CASSQSGQGLPRSNYGYTF

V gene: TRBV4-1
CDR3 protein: CASSQERGDTQYF

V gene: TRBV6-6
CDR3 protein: CASRPPGHGPSEQYF